These 24 T cell receptor beta chains originate from one sample sequenced in a study of T cell responses to AZD1222 COVID-19 vaccine. Only in-frame clones appear in the TCRdb table, and some are missing; sequencing was by immunoSEQ multiplex PCR. The sample carries roughly 120,000 clones, under 95% recorded once. Here the sequenced sample was peripheral blood, taken on day 0 of AZD1222 vaccination. These receptors came from an adult in good health.

The V and J genes are TRBV28 and TRBJ1-5, with 7 bases matching TRBD1. The V gene's germline CDR1 is MDHEN and CDR2 SYDVKM. The CDR3 totals 16 residues. V gave up 4 bases and J gave up 6 bases; unmatched junction bases: 12. The CDR3 loop reads CASSSKGAIPVQPQHF. The CDR3 DNA reads as TGTGCCAGCAGTTCGAAGGGGGCTATTCCGGTTCAGCCCCAGCATTTT.

This chain links TRBV6-1 with TRBJ1-2; the D gene is possibly TRBD1 (5 bases). V lost 2 bases and J lost 6, with 13 bases in between. The CDR3 consists of 14 residues. The germline CDR1 and CDR2 sequences are MNHNS and SASEGT. The CDR3 DNA follows: TGTGCCAGCAGTGAATTTATGAGAGGGGATGGCTACACCTTC. Translation gives CASSEFMRGDGYTF.

The V call is TRBV6-2 or TRBV6-3, the J call TRBJ1-2; TRBD1 aligns across 7 bases. V shed 2 bases, J shed 4 bases, and the junction held 7 bases outside the gene matches. The CDR3 covers 15 residues. Germline loops: CDR1 MNHEY, CDR2 SVGEGT. The DNA for the CDR3 is TGTGCCAGCAGTTACAGGGCAGGGGGACGCTATGGCTACACCTTC. Protein sequence: CASSYRAGGRYGYTF.

The genes are TRBV5-1 and TRBJ2-5; D gene ambiguous. The V and J ends lost 2 bases and 2 bases respectively, with 13 bases between them. Germline CDR1 and CDR2: SGHRS and YFSETQ. The CDR3 is made up of 15 amino acids. For the CDR3, the DNA is TGCGCCAGCAGCTTAGGTCCAGGAACACAAGAGACCCAGTACTTC. Amino acids: CASSLGPGTQETQYF.

The chain carries TRBV3-1 (or the pseudogene TRBV3-2) and TRBJ1-2; D perhaps matches TRBD1 (5 bases). Trimming removed 7 bases from V and 7 bases from J, with 13 bases in between. CDR1 is LGHDT, CDR2 YNNKEL, per germline (reference sequence). This CDR3 has 12 amino acids. For the CDR3, the DNA is TGTGCCAGCACCCGGGACGCGACTGGCTACACCTTC. Protein sequence: CASTRDATGYTF.

The rearrangement uses TRBV11-2 and TRBJ2-1, with 7 bases identical to TRBD2. The CDR3 runs to 14 residues. The germline V gene encodes CDR1 SGHAT and CDR2 FQNNGV. J was trimmed by 15 bases and V by 0 bases; bases with no gene match: 11. CDR3 in DNA: TGTGCCAGCAGCTTAGATCGGTCCAGCGGGATATGGTTCTTC. It specifies CASSLDRSSGIWFF.

This clone appeared a few times. This CDR3 is also generated by other DNA sequences in the sample. The chain uses TRBV5-1 and TRBJ2-3, with D hard to call. Deletions cut 0 bases from V and 6 bases from J, with 2 bases between. The CDR3 is 11 amino acids. The germline V gene encodes CDR1 SGHRS and CDR2 YFSETQ. The CDR3 nucleotides read TGCGCCAGCAGCTTGGCGGATACGCAGTATTTT. Its protein is CASSLADTQYF.

The rearrangement joins TRBV5-1 to TRBJ1-1, with a possible D match to TRBD1 (6 bases). The germline gives CDR1 SGHRS, CDR2 YFSETQ. V lost 3 bases to trimming and J lost 2 bases, with 17 bases between them. The CDR3 totals 16 residues. The CDR3, as DNA: TGCGCCAGCAGCTGGGCGAAGGGGGAGTTAAACACTGAAGCTTTCTTT. Translating it yields CASSWAKGELNTEAFF. Filled out from reference TRBV5-1 and TRBJ1-1, the complete variable domain reads KAGVTQTPRYLIKTRGQQVTLSCSPISGHRSVSWYQQTPGQGLQFLFEYFSETQRNKGNFPGRFSGRQFSNSRSEMNVSTLELGDSALYLCASSWAKGELNTEAFFGQGTRLTVV.

The CDR3 spells CASSYGQGNTEAFF. DNA of the CDR3: TGTGCCAGCAGTTATGGACAGGGCAACACTGAAGCTTTCTTT. The rearrangement joins TRBV6-5 to TRBJ1-1; TRBD1 agrees at 8 bases. The germline gives CDR1 MNHEY, CDR2 SVGAGI. V trimming: 3 bases; J trimming: 2 bases; junction bases outside the gene matches: 2. CDR3 length: 14 residues.

The rearrangement uses TRBV27 and TRBJ1-1; D unresolved. This CDR3 has 14 residues. Germline-derived CDR1 and CDR2 are MNHEY and SMNVEV (reference sequence). V lost 2 bases, J lost 1 base, and 8 bases lay in between. CDR3 nucleotides: TGTGCCAGCAGTTTAGGGCAAAGGAACACTGAAGCTTTCTTT. Encoded protein: CASSLGQRNTEAFF.

The chain couples TRBV28 to TRBJ1-2, with 9 positions matching TRBD1. The CDR3 has 14 amino acids. CDR1 is MDHEN, CDR2 SYDVKM, per germline. Trimming at V came to 7 bases and at J to 8 bases, leaving 11 bases not matched to a gene. The CDR3 DNA reads TGTGCCAGCACCTCGACAGGGGGTATCGGGGGCTACACCTTC. It is translated as CASTSTGGIGGYTF.

This clone was detected a few times. The J gene is TRBJ1-5, the V gene TRBV5-5, with a tentative D call TRBD1 (5 bases). Per the germline V gene, CDR1 is SGHKS and CDR2 is YYEKEE (reference sequence). V lost 3 bases and J lost 5, with 15 bases in between. CDR3 length equals 15 residues. This CDR3 is CASSWAGTGDQPQHF. The CDR3 region has the DNA TGTGCCAGCAGCTGGGCCGGGACCGGTGATCAGCCCCAGCATTTT.

V and J are TRBV7-2 and TRBJ1-2; TRBD1 agrees at 7 bases. Trimming at V came to 5 bases and at J to 6 bases, leaving 9 bases not matched to a gene. The CDR3 has 14 amino acids. Per the germline V gene, CDR1 is SGHTA and CDR2 is FQGNSA. CDR3 sequence (DNA): TGTGCCAGCAGCCCTACTAGGGGGCTAGATGGCTACACCTTC. Residues: CASSPTRGLDGYTF.

V usage is TRBV30 and J usage is TRBJ1-5; TRBD1 agrees at 9 bases. This CDR3 spans 14 amino acids. Per the germline V gene, CDR1 is GTSNPN and CDR2 is SVGIG (reference sequence). Losses at the gene ends were 5 bases for V and 1 base for J; bases not matched to a gene: 3. The CDR3 bases are TGTGCCTGGTCACAGGGGGCGAGCAATCAGCCCCAGCATTTT. Protein product: CAWSQGASNQPQHF.

The J gene is TRBJ1-1, the V gene TRBV6-1; D uncertain. The V gene lost 2 bases and the J gene lost 1 base, with 5 bases spanning the gap. The CDR3 runs to 13 residues. CDR1 and CDR2 from the germline V gene are MNHNS and SASEGT. The CDR3 DNA reads as TGTGCCAGCAGTGAAATGCGGAACACTGAAGCTTTCTTT. It encodes CASSEMRNTEAFF.

This sequence joins TRBV30 and TRBJ1-2, with 7 positions matching TRBD1. Germline CDR1 and CDR2: GTSNPN and SVGIG (reference sequence). The length of the CDR3 is 13 residues. J gave up 8 bases and V 4 bases, and 10 bases lay outside the gene matches. The CDR3 loop reads CAWKSIGGDGYTF. CDR3 DNA sequence: TGTGCCTGGAAGTCTATAGGGGGCGACGGCTACACCTTC.

The V call is TRBV30, the J call TRBJ1-2; TRBD1 matches at 7 bases. The length of the CDR3 is 13 residues. Germline trimming cut 3 bases from V and 4 bases from J; bases unmatched to any gene: 5. Germline assignment: CDR1 GTSNPN and CDR2 SVGIG (reference sequence). In DNA, the CDR3 is TGTGCCTGGAGGTACACAGGGGCCTATGGCTACACCTTC. Amino acid sequence: CAWRYTGAYGYTF.

The chain carries TRBV7-8 and TRBJ1-4; perhaps TRBD1 as D (5 bases). The CDR3 loop spans 14 amino acids. Trimming stripped 1 base from V and 8 bases from J, with 11 bases between. Germline V gene sequence: CDR1 SGHVS, CDR2 FQNEAQ. CDR3 nucleotides: TGTGCCAGCAGCTTAGTGGGGGGACCCGAAAAACTGTTTTTT. It is translated as CASSLVGGPEKLFF.

This clone was seen only a few times. This chain connects TRBV28 to TRBJ2-1, with 7 nucleotides matching TRBD1. Germline assignment: CDR1 MDHEN and CDR2 SYDVKM. The CDR3 contains 16 residues. V lost 5 bases and J lost 1; bases outside the gene matches: 8. The CDR3 region has the DNA TGTGCCAGCAGTAGCCCCAGGGGGTTATCCTACAATGAGCAGTTCTTC. This codes for CASSSPRGLSYNEQFF. The full variable domain, in which reference TRBV28 and TRBJ2-1 provide the parts outside the CDR3, is DVKVTQSSRYLVKRTGEKVFLECVQDMDHENMFWYRQDPGLGLRLIYFSYDVKMKEKGDIPEGYSVSREKKERFSLILESASTNQTSMYLCASSSPRGLSYNEQFFGPGTRLTVL.

This sequence joins TRBV19 and TRBJ1-5; 8 bases match TRBD1. CDR3 length: 15 residues. V lost 2 bases, J lost 4 bases, and 4 bases stayed unmatched. In germline, CDR1 is LNHDA, CDR2 SQIVND (reference sequence). The CDR3 DNA reads TGTGCCAGTAGTATACAGGACAGGGTGAATCAGCCCCAGCATTTT. Protein product: CASSIQDRVNQPQHF.

The V gene is TRBV6-4, the J gene TRBJ2-3; TRBD1 is a possible D gene (5 bases). The CDR3 is made up of 15 amino acids. The ends were cut back, 6 bases at V and 0 bases at J, with 13 bases in the middle. CDR1 and CDR2 from the germline V gene are MRHNA and SNTAGT. In DNA form, the CDR3 reads TGTGCCAGCAGCGACAGTGGCTATAGCACAGATACGCAGTATTTT. Translating it yields CASSDSGYSTDTQYF.

The chain joins TRBV7-2 to TRBJ1-2; D is undetermined. The ends were cut back, 5 bases at V and 7 bases at J, with 29 bases in the middle. Germline V gene data show CDR1 as SGHTA and CDR2 as FQGNSA. This CDR3 region has 18 residues. CDR3 coding DNA: TGTGCCAGCAGCGTCATGGCTGGTGAGCCGGCGATAACCCCTGGCTACACCTTC. It translates to CASSVMAGEPAITPGYTF.

The chain carries TRBV27 and TRBJ1-3; D ambiguous. CDR3 length: 11 residues. V was trimmed by 8 bases and J by 4 bases, leaving 6 bases between them. Germline V gene sequence: CDR1 MNHEY, CDR2 SMNVEV (reference sequence). The CDR3 reads CASGRGNTIYF. In nucleotides, the CDR3 is TGTGCCAGCGGGAGGGGAAACACCATATATTTT.

This sequence joins TRBV6-5 and TRBJ2-7, with D perhaps TRBD1 or TRBD2 (5 bases each). Trimming stripped 5 bases from V and 9 bases from J, with 17 bases between. CDR3 size: 13 residues. The germline gives CDR1 MNHEY, CDR2 SVGAGI. In DNA, the CDR3 is TGTGCCAGCAGTACCGGGACCACCCGGGCGCAGTACTTC. It translates to CASSTGTTRAQYF.